This T cell receptor beta chain was profiled in a study of STAT5B mutations in CD4+ large granular lymphocyte leukemia. About the study: Healthy donors showed HLA-associated enrichment of the CDR3 'QG' motif. Notes on the study in general: Compared with healthy controls (2/35), patient top clones favored TRBV06 (8/27).

As handled by the study authors: The detection floor for productive clonotype frequency was 2.59 x 10-5. Some clones are missing from TCRdb's copy, which holds only in-frame ones; the method was immunoSEQ multiplex PCR. From that table come the V and J calls and clone size; the DNA was used to work out D and trimming. The table shows 30,000 to 40,000 clones, with more than 65% occurring only once. The germline V gene has CDR1 SGHTA and CDR2 FQGNSA. V was pared by 5 bases and J by 12 bases, with 24 bases between. This CDR3 contains 15 residues. Remarks on this clone: Its cognate antigen is unknown.

The J gene is TRBJ2-3, the V gene TRBV7-2, with D possibly matching TRBD2 (7 bases). This TCR was recovered from a human donor in good health. Sequenced: CD4+ T cells from blood buffy coats. The DNA of the CDR3 is TGTGCCAGCAGCCCCACGGGCCGGCGGGGGCCCCGCCAGTATTTT. Protein product: CASSPTGRRGPRQYF.